This T cell receptor (beta chain) was sequenced during a study of Ad26.COV2.S vaccination and SARS-CoV-2 variants. Specified treatment: about 20 received Ad26.COV2.S at low or high dose, single or two shots; several received placebo; per-sample allocation not given. All samples were drawn on day 63, counting from the first vaccine or placebo injection. In germline, CDR1 is PRHDT, CDR2 FYEKMQ (reference sequence). Trimming took 5 bases from V and 1 from J, leaving 9 bases between them. The CDR3 has 13 amino acids. Clones were sequenced by immunoSEQ multiplex PCR, and TCRdb holds only the in-frame ones, with some missing. The profile shows over 400,000 clones, 90% of them singletons.

The gene calls are TRBV13 and TRBJ2-7; unclear D gene. The material sequenced was peripheral blood, taken in a trial of Ad26.COV2.S vaccine versus placebo. This clonotype originated in a person aged 18-65 years who received the Ad26.COV2.S COVID-19 vaccine or a placebo. The CDR3 spells CASSNRLSYEQYF. CDR3 DNA sequence: TGTGCCAGCAGCAATAGACTGTCCTACGAGCAGTACTTC.